This T cell receptor (beta chain) was documented in a study of T cells after yellow fever vaccination. On the study more broadly: When fractions had low cell numbers, they were prepared with SMART-Seq v4 Ultra Low Input. Study-wide results and limits: The appearance of a small share of clonotypes in both CD4 and CD8 compartments was observed. After the booster, approximately 96% of CD4 and 88% of CD8 primary-response clones were re-detected.

Each CDR3 protein gets one entry after TCRdb re-called the 5' RACE reads with MiXCR. The sample holds 68,000 or so distinct CDR3 sequences, approximately 7% seen once. The CDR3 totals 14 residues. V gave up 6 bases and J gave up 3 bases, with 14 bases separating them. With regard to this clonotype: Its specificity is unknown.

The source material was CD8+ T cells sorted from PBMCs, sampled roughly 45 days after the first yellow fever vaccination. This chain connects TRBV12-3 or TRBV12-4 to TRBJ1-1; a possible D gene is TRBD1 (6 bases). The TCR was taken from a man aged 18 to 29 who received the YFV17D yellow fever vaccine. The CDR3 loop reads CASSLGDIYTEAFF. DNA for the CDR3: TGTGCCAGCAGCCTGGGGGACATTTACACTGAAGCTTTCTTT.